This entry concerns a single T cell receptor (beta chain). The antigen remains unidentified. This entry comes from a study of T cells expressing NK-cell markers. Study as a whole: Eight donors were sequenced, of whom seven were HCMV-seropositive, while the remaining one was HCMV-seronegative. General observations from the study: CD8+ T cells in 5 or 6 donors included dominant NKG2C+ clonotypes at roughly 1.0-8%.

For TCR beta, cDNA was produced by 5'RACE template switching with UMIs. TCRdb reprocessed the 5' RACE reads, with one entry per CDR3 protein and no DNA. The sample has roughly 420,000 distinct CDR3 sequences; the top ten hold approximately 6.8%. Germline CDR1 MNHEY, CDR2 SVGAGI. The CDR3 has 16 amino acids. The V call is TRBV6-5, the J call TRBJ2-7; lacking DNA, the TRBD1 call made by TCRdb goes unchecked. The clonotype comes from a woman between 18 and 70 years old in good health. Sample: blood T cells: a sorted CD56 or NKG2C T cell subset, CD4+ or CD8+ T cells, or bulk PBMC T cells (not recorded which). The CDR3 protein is CASSNDPGTGAYEQYF.